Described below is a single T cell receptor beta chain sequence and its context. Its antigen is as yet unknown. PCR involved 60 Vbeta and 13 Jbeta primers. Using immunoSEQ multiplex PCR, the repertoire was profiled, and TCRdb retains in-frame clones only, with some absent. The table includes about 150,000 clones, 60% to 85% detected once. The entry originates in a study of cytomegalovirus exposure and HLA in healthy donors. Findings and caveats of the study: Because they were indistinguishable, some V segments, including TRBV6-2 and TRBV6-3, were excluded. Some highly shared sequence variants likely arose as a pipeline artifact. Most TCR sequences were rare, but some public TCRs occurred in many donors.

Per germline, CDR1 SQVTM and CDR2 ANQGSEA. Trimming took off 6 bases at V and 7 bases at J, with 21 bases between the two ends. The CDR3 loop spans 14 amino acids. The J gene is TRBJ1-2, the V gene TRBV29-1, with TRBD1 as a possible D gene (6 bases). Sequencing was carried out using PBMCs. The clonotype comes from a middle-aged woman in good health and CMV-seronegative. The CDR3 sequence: CSVDAVGGQRGYTF. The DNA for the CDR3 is TGCAGCGTAGACGCCGTGGGGGGGCAGCGTGGCTACACCTTC.